The rows below give T cell receptor beta chains drawn from one sample of a study of CD8+CD57+ T cells in acquired aplastic anemia. TCRdb used MiXCR to reprocess the reads, holding one entry per CDR3 protein. The sample contains roughly 170,000 distinct CDR3 sequences, roughly 63% of which appear only once. Sample: sorted CD4+, CD8+, or CD8+CD57+ T cells (not recorded which) from PBMCs. These receptors were collected from a human donor in good health. Both conserved end residues are part of each CDR3.

V gene: TRBV15; J gene: TRBJ2-7; CDR3 protein: CATSRDGDLGSYEQYF
V gene: TRBV25-1; J gene: TRBJ1-3; CDR3 protein: CASSGPGRLCSGNTIYF
V gene: TRBV6-5; J gene: TRBJ1-1; CDR3 protein: CASSRDRNTEAFF
V gene: TRBV13; J gene: TRBJ2-7; CDR3 protein: CASSRVGGAENSYEQYF
V gene: TRBV7-9; J gene: TRBJ2-7; CDR3 protein: CASSLAGATGQQYF
V gene: TRBV20-1; J gene: TRBJ2-7; CDR3 protein: CSLRRGEEQYF
V gene: TRBV29-1; J gene: TRBJ1-1; CDR3 protein: CSGGQGNTEAFF
V gene: TRBV4-1; J gene: TRBJ2-3; CDR3 protein: CASSLESSTDTQYF
V gene: TRBV15; J gene: TRBJ2-6; CDR3 protein: CATSRTSTSFFSGANVLTF
V gene: TRBV20-1; J gene: TRBJ2-1; CDR3 protein: CSALKVHEQFF
V gene: TRBV5-4; J gene: TRBJ2-7; CDR3 protein: CASSFGNEQYF
V gene: TRBV12-3/TRBV12-4; J gene: TRBJ1-5; CDR3 protein: CASSLRQGLSNQPQHF
V gene: TRBV10-2; J gene: TRBJ1-3; CDR3 protein: CASSGTGAGNTIYF
V gene: TRBV2; J gene: TRBJ1-4; CDR3 protein: CASSEVGEKLFF
V gene: TRBV5-8; J gene: TRBJ2-1; CDR3 protein: CASSLGPGLAGNEQFF
V gene: TRBV14; J gene: TRBJ1-2; CDR3 protein: CASSQDRTDNYGYTF
V gene: TRBV7-9; J gene: TRBJ2-2; CDR3 protein: CASSDLRNTGELFF
V gene: TRBV7-9; J gene: TRBJ2-3; CDR3 protein: CASSLVGGGVDTQYF
V gene: TRBV29-1; J gene: TRBJ2-7; CDR3 protein: CSVEGTSYEQYF
V gene: TRBV25-1; J gene: TRBJ1-2; CDR3 protein: CASSAGAPAAQLRPQKFGYTF
V gene: TRBV7-9; J gene: TRBJ2-2; CDR3 protein: CASSLPERANTGELFF
V gene: TRBV7-2; J gene: TRBJ2-4; CDR3 protein: CASSLRSGIQYF